This T cell receptor beta chain was sequenced for a study of shared clonotypes between healthy human individuals. The CDR3 has 12 amino acids. CDR1 LGHNA and CDR2 YSLEER come from the germline V gene. V was clipped by 1 base and J by 7 bases, with 7 bases between them. This clone was seen more than once but under ten times. Deep-level settings were used for running the assay. Generated by immunoSEQ multiplex PCR, the TCRdb table keeps only in-frame clones and is missing some. The sample lists millions of clones; around nine tenths were seen once. The J gene is TRBJ1-2, the V gene TRBV4-3; D call uncertain. The sequenced sample consisted of naive CD4+ T cells sorted from blood. Documented subset: CD45RA+ positively selected. The receptor's source is a man aged 18-30 years in good health. CDR3 loop: CASSQGSGGYTF. The CDR3 DNA reads as TGCGCCAGCAGCCAAGGGTCGGGTGGCTACACCTTC.